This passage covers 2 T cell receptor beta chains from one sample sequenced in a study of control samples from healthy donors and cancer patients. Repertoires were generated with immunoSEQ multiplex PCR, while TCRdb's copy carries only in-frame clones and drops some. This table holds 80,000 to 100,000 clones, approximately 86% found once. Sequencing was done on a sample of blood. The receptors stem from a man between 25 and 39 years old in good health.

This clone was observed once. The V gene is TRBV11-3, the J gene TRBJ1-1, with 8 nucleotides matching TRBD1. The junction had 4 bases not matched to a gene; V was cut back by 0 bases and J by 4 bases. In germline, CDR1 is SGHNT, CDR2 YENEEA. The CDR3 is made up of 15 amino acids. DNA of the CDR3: TGTGCCAGCAGCTTAGAGGCACAGGGGGTCACTGAAGCTTTCTTT. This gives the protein CASSLEAQGVTEAFF.

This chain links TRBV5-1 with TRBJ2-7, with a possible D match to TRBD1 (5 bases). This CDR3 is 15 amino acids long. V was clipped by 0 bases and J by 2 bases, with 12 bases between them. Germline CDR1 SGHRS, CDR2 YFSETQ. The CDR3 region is CASSLAQGATYEQYF. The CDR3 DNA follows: TGCGCCAGCAGCTTGGCCCAAGGGGCTACCTACGAGCAGTACTTC.